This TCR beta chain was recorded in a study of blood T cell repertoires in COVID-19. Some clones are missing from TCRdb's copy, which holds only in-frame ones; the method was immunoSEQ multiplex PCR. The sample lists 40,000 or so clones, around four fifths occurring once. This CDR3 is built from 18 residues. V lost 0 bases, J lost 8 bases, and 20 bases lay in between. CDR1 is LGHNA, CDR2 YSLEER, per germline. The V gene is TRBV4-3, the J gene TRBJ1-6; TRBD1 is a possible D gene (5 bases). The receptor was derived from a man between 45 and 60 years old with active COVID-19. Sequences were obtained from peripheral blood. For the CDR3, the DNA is TGCGCCAGCAGCCAAGATCAGGGTAGGGAAGGGCGTTATTCACCCCTCCACTTT. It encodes CASSQDQGREGRYSPLHF.